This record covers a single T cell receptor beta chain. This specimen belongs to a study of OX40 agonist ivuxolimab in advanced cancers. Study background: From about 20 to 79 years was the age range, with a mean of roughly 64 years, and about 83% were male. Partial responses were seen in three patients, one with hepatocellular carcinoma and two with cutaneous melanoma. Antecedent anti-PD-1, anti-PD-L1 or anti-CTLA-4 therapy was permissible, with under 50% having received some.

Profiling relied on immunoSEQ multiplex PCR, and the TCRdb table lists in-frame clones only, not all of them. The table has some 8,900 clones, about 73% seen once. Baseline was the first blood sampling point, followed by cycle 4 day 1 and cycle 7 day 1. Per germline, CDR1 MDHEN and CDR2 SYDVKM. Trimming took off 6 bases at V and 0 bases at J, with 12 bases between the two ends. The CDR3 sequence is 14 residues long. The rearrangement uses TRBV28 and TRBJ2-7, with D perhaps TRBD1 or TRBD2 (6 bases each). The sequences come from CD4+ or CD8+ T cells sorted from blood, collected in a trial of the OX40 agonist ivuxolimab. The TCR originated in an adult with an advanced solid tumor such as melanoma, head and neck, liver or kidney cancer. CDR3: CASSGQTSSYEQYF. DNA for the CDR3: TGTGCCAGCAGCGGACAGACTAGCTCCTACGAGCAGTACTTC. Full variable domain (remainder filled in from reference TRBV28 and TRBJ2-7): DVKVTQSSRYLVKRTGEKVFLECVQDMDHENMFWYRQDPGLGLRLIYFSYDVKMKEKGDIPEGYSVSREKKERFSLILESASTNQTSMYLCASSGQTSSYEQYFGPGTRLTVT.